This T cell receptor beta chain was captured by sequencing in a study of T cells after yellow fever vaccination. For TCR, cDNA came from 5'RACE template switching, which added a universal primer site and UMIs. Via MiXCR, TCRdb re-called the 5' RACE reads, giving one row per CDR3 protein. Of some 550,000 distinct CDR3 sequences in the sample, roughly 19% were seen once. From germline, CDR1 is MDHEN and CDR2 SYDVKM. CDR3 size: 14 residues. V was trimmed by 10 bases and J by 5 bases, leaving 19 bases between them. The chain has TRBV28 and TRBJ2-3; D possibly corresponds to TRBD1 (6 bases). This specimen consisted of PBMCs, obtained 15 days after the yellow fever booster vaccination. The sequence was collected from a man under 40 who received the YFV17D yellow fever vaccine. CDR3 sequence (DNA): TGTGCCACCTTAAAGGGGGTGGGGCAAGATACGCAGTATTTT. Amino acids: CATLKGVGQDTQYF.